These T cell receptor beta chains were read from a single sample in a study of blood T cell repertoires in COVID-19. The protocol was immunoSEQ multiplex PCR, while the TCRdb copy is restricted to in-frame clones and leaves out a portion. The sample lists under 170,000 clones; 80% to 90% were seen once. Sequencing used peripheral blood. These receptors originate from an older man with acute or convalescent COVID-19. Both conserved end residues are part of each CDR3. A D gene is named only where the DNA matches it firmly. Not every row has a clone size; where given, it reads once, few, many or a size class.

J: TRBJ2-1
size: once
V: TRBV11-2
D: -
DNA: TGTGCCAGCAGCTTAGCTCAGGGCAGCGATGAGCAGTTCTTC
CDR3: CASSLAQGSDEQFF

J: TRBJ2-2
size: -
V: TRBV24-1
D: -
DNA: TGTGCCACCAGGGGGGGGGCTACGGCCGGGGAGCTGTTTTTT
CDR3: CATRGGATAGELFF

J: TRBJ1-3
size: -
V: TRBV5-8
D: -
DNA: TGTGCCAGCAGCCAACCGGACAGAGACTCTGGAAACACCATATATTTT
CDR3: CASSQPDRDSGNTIYF

J: TRBJ2-5
size: -
V: TRBV24-1
D: TRBD2
DNA: TGTGCCACCAGTGATCGGCTAGCGGGAGGGATCGAGACCCAGTACTTC
CDR3: CATSDRLAGGIETQYF

J: TRBJ2-3
size: -
V: TRBV5-4
D: TRBD1
DNA: TGTGCCAGCAGCACGGACAGGGTTGCAGATACGCAGTATTTT
CDR3: CASSTDRVADTQYF

J: TRBJ2-6
size: -
V: TRBV7-9
D: TRBD1
DNA: TGTGCCAGCAGCTCCCTGGGACAGCCGATTACCTCTGGGGCCAACGTCCTGACTTTC
CDR3: CASSSLGQPITSGANVLTF

J: TRBJ2-2
size: -
V: TRBV9
D: TRBD2
DNA: TGTGCCAGCAGCGTTGGACTAGCGGTGAACACCGGGGAGCTGTTTTTT
CDR3: CASSVGLAVNTGELFF

J: TRBJ2-6
size: -
V: TRBV6-1
D: TRBD1
DNA: TGTGCCAGCAGTGACCGAGGTTCGGCGCAGGGGGCCTCTGGGGCCAACGTCCTGACTTTC
CDR3: CASSDRGSAQGASGANVLTF

J: TRBJ2-7
size: -
V: TRBV10-3
D: TRBD1
DNA: TGTGCCACCGCCGGGACAGGGAGCGAGCAGTACTTC
CDR3: CATAGTGSEQYF

J: TRBJ2-7
size: -
V: TRBV5-4
D: -
DNA: TGTGCCAGCAGCTTGGACCCGCAGGACGAGCAGTACTTC
CDR3: CASSLDPQDEQYF

J: TRBJ1-4
size: once
V: TRBV5-1
D: -
DNA: TGCGCCAGCAGCACCAGCCGGGGAATAGGGGAAAAACTGTTTTTT
CDR3: CASSTSRGIGEKLFF

J: TRBJ2-4
size: -
V: TRBV11-3
D: -
DNA: TGTGCCAGCAGCCTTGGGCAGTGGAACATTCAGTACTTC
CDR3: CASSLGQWNIQYF

J: TRBJ2-3
size: -
V: TRBV4-1
D: TRBD2
DNA: TGCGCCAGCAGCCAAGTGGGGACTAGCGGGAGAATGGGAGATACGCAGTATTTT
CDR3: CASSQVGTSGRMGDTQYF

J: TRBJ2-7
size: -
V: TRBV30
D: -
DNA: TGTGCCTGGAGTGTCAGGTACGAGCAGTACTTC
CDR3: CAWSVRYEQYF

J: TRBJ2-3
size: -
V: TRBV18
D: TRBD2
DNA: TGTGCCAGCTCACCACTTGCGGGAGGAACCACAGATACGCAGTATTTT
CDR3: CASSPLAGGTTDTQYF

J: TRBJ1-6
size: -
V: TRBV10-3
D: TRBD1
DNA: TGTGCCATCAGTGACTCCGACAGGGGGAGAAATTCACCCCTCCACTTT
CDR3: CAISDSDRGRNSPLHF

J: TRBJ2-3
size: -
V: TRBV6-6
D: TRBD2
DNA: TGTGCCAGCAGGCGAACCGGGACTACGGAGGATACGCAGTATTTT
CDR3: CASRRTGTTEDTQYF

J: TRBJ2-5
size: -
V: TRBV19
D: -
DNA: TGTGCCAGTAGGGAGGGGACAGCACCTCTCCAAGAGACCCAGTACTTC
CDR3: CASREGTAPLQETQYF